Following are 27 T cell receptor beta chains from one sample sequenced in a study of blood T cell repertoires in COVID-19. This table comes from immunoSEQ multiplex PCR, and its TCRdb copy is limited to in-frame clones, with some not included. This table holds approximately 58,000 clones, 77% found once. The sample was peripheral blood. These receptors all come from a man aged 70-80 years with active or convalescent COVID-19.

The CDR3 sequence is CASRSLTGELFF. For the CDR3, the DNA is TGTGCCAGCAGATCCCTCACCGGGGAGCTGTTTTTT. The V and J genes are TRBV12-3 or TRBV12-4 and TRBJ2-2; the D is unclear. The CDR3 is made up of 12 amino acids. V lost 6 bases and J 4 bases, leaving 6 bases between the germline ends.

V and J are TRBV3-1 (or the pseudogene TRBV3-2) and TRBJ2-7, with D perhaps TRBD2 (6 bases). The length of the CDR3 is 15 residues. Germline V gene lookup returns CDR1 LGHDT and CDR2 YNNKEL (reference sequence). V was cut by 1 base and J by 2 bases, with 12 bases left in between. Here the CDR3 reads CASSQGNAGTYEQYF. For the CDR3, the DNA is TGTGCCAGCAGCCAAGGGAATGCGGGGACCTACGAGCAGTACTTC.

This chain's CDR3 is CASSLGGTDTQYF. The DNA of the CDR3 is TGTGCCAGCAGCTTGGGCGGCACAGATACGCAGTATTTT. The V gene is TRBV5-5, the J gene TRBJ2-3; D remains ambiguous. This CDR3 comprises 13 residues. The V gene's germline CDR1 is SGHKS and CDR2 YYEKEE (reference sequence). Between the trimmed V and J ends, which lost 0 bases and 1 base, there was a span of 3 bases.

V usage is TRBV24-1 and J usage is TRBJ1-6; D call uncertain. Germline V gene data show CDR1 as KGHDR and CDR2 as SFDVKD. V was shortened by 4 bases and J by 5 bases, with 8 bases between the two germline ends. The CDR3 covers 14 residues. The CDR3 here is CATSDGFDNSPLHF. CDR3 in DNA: TGTGCCACCAGTGACGGTTTCGATAATTCACCCCTCCACTTT.

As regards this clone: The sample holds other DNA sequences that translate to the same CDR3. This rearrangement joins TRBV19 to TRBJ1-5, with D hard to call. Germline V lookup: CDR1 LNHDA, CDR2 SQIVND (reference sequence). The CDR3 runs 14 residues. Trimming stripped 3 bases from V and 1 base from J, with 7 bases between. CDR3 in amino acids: CASSIRESNQPQHF. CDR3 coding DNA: TGTGCCAGTAGTATTAGGGAGAGCAATCAGCCCCAGCATTTT.

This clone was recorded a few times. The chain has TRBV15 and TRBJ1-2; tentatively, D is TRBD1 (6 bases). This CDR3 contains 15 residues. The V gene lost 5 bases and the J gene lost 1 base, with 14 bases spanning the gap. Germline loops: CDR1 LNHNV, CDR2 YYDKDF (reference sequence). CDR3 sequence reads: CATSEPGQFNYGYTF. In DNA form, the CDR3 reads TGTGCCACCAGCGAGCCTGGACAGTTTAACTATGGCTACACCTTC.

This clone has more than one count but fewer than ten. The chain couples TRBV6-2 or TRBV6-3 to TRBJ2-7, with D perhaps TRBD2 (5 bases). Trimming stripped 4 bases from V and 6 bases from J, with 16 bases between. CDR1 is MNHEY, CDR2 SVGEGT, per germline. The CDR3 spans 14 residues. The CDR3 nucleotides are TGTGCCAGCAGTTCCCCCGGACTCTCGGCCGAGCAGTACTTC. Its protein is CASSSPGLSAEQYF.

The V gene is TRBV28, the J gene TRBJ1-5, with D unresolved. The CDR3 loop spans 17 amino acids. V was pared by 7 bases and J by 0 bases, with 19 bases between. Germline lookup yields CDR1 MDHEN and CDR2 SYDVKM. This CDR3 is CASKSAQTFNSNQPQHF. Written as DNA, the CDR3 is TGTGCCAGCAAGAGTGCACAGACCTTTAATAGCAATCAGCCCCAGCATTTT.

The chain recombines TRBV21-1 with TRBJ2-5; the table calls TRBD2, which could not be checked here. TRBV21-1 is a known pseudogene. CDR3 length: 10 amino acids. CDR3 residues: CASLQETQYF. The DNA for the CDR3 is TGTGCCAGCCTACAAGAGACCCAGTACTTC.

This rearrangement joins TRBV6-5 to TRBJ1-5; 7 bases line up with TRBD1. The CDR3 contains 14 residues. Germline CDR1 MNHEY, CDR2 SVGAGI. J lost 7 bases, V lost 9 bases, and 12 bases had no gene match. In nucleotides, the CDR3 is TGTGCCAGTGGTGGAGGGGGCGTCTCCCAGCCCCAGCATTTT. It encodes CASGGGGVSQPQHF.

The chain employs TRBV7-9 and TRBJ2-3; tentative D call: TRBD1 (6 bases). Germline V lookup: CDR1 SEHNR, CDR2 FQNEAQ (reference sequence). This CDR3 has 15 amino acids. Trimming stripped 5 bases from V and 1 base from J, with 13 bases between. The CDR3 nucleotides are TGTGCCAGCAGCCCAGGGGATTCCGGCACAGATACGCAGTATTTT. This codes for CASSPGDSGTDTQYF. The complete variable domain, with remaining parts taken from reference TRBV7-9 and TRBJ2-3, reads DTGVSQNPRHKITKRGQNVTFRCDPISEHNRLYWYRQTLGQGPEFLTYFQNEAQLEKSRLLSDRFSAERPKGSFSTLEIQRTEQGDSAMYLCASSPGDSGTDTQYFGPGTRLTVL.

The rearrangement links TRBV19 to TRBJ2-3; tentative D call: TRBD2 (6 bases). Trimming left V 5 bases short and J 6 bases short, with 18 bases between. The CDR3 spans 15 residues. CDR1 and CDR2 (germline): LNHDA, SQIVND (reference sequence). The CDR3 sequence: CASSSRRGGMDTQYF. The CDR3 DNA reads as TGTGCCAGTAGTTCCCGACGGGGAGGAATGGATACGCAGTATTTT.

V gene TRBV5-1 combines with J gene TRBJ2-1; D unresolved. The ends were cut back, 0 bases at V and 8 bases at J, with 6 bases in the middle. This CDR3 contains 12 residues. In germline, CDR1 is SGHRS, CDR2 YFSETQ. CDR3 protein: CASSLGSDEQFF. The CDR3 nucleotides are TGCGCCAGCAGCTTGGGTTCGGATGAGCAGTTCTTC.

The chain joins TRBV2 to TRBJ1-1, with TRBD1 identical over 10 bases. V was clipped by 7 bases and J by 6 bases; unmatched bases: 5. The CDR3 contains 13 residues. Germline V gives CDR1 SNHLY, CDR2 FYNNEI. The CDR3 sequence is CASTRGTGAEAFF. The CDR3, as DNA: TGTGCCAGCACAAGGGGGACAGGGGCTGAAGCTTTCTTT.

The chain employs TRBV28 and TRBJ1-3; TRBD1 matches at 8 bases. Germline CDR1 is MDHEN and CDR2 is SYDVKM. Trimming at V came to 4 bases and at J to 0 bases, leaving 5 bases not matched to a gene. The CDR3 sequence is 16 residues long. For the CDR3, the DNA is TGTGCCAGCAGTTCGCCAGGGGGCCCCTCTGGAAACACCATATATTTT. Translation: CASSSPGGPSGNTIYF. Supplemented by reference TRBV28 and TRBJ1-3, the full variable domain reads DVKVTQSSRYLVKRTGEKVFLECVQDMDHENMFWYRQDPGLGLRLIYFSYDVKMKEKGDIPEGYSVSREKKERFSLILESASTNQTSMYLCASSSPGGPSGNTIYFGEGSWLTVV.

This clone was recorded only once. The DNA of the CDR3 is TGTGCCAGCAGCGTAGGACTAGCTAACACAGATACGCAGTATTTT. Its translation is CASSVGLANTDTQYF. The V and J genes are TRBV9 and TRBJ2-3; 7 positions agree with TRBD2. The CDR3 totals 15 residues. V gave up 0 bases and J gave up 2 bases; unmatched junction bases: 3. Germline CDR1 and CDR2: SGDLS and YYNGEE.

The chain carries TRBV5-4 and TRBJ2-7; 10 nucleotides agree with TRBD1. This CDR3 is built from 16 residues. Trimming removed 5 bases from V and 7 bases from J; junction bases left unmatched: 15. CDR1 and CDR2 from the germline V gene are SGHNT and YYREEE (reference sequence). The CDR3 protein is CASSFFGQGGRQEQYF. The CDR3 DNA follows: TGTGCCAGCAGTTTTTTTGGACAGGGGGGAAGGCAAGAGCAGTACTTC. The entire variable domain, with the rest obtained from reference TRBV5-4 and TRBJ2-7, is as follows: ETGVTQSPTHLIKTRGQQVTLRCSSQSGHNTVSWYQQALGQGPQFIFQYYREEENGRGNFPPRFSGLQFPNYSSELNVNALELDDSALYLCASSFFGQGGRQEQYFGPGTRLTVT.

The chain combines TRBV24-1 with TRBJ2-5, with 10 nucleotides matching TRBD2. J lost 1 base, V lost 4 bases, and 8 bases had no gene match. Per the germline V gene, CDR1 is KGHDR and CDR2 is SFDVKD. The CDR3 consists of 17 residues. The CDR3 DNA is TGTGCCACCAGTGACCCGAGCGGGGGGGGTTTCCAAGAGACCCAGTACTTC. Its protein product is CATSDPSGGGFQETQYF.

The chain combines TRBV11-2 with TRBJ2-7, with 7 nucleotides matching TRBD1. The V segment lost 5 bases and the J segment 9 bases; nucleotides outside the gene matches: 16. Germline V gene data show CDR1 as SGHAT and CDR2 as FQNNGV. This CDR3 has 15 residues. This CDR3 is CASSQQRDSFLGQYF. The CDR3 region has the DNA TGTGCCAGCAGCCAACAACGGGACAGTTTTTTGGGGCAGTACTTC. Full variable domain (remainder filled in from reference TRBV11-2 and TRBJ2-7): EAGVAQSPRYKIIEKRQSVAFWCNPISGHATLYWYQQILGQGPKLLIQFQNNGVVDDSQLPKDRFSAERLKGVDSTLKIQPAKLEDSAVYLCASSQQRDSFLGQYFGPGTRLTVT.

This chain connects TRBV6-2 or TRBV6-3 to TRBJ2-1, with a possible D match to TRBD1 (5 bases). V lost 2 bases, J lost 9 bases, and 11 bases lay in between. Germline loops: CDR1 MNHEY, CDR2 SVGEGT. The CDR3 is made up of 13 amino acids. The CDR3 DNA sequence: TGTGCCAGCAGTTACAGGGGCCTGTTTGAGCAGTTCTTC. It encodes CASSYRGLFEQFF.

The CDR3 reads CASSKGDSPF. The CDR3, as DNA: TGTGCCAGCAGCAAAGGTGACTCGCCTTTT. V is TRBV21-1 and J is TRBJ1-5. TRBV21-1 corresponds to a pseudogene. There are 10 residues in the CDR3.

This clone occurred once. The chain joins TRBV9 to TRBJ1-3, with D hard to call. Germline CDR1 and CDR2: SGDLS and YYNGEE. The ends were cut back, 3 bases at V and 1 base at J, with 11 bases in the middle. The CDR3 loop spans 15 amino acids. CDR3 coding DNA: TGTGCCAGCAGCGCGGCAGCGCCTTCTGGAAACACCATATATTTT. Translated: CASSAAAPSGNTIYF.

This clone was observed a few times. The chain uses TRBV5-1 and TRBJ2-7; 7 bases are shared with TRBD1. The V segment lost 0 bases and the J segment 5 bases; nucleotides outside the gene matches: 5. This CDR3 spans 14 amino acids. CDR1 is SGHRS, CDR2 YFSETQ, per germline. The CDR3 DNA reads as TGCGCCAGCAGCTTGGAAGGGGGCCAGGACGAGCAGTACTTC. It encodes CASSLEGGQDEQYF.

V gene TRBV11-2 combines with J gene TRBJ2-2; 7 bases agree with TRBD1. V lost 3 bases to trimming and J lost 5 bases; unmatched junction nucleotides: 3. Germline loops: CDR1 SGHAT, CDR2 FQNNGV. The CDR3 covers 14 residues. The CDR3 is CASSLTGRTGELFF. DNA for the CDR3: TGTGCCAGCAGCTTGACAGGGCGGACCGGGGAGCTGTTTTTT.

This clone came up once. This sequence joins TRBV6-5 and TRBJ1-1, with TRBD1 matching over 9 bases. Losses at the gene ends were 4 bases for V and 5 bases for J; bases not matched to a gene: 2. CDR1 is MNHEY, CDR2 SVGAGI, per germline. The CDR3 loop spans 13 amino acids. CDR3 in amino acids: CASSSDRGTEAFF. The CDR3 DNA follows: TGTGCCAGCAGTTCGGACAGGGGAACTGAAGCTTTCTTT.

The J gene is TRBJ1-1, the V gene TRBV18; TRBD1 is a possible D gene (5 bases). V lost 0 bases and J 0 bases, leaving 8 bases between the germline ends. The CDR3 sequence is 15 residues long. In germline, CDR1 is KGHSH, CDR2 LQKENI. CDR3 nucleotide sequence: TGTGCCAGCTCACCACCTATAGGGGTGAACACTGAAGCTTTCTTT. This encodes CASSPPIGVNTEAFF.

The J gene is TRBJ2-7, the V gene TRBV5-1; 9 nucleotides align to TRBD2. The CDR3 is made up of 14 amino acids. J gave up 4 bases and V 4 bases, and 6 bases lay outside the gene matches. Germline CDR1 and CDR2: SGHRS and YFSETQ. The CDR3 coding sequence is TGCGCCAGCAGCGCTGGCACTAGCGGGTACGAGCAGTACTTC. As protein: CASSAGTSGYEQYF.